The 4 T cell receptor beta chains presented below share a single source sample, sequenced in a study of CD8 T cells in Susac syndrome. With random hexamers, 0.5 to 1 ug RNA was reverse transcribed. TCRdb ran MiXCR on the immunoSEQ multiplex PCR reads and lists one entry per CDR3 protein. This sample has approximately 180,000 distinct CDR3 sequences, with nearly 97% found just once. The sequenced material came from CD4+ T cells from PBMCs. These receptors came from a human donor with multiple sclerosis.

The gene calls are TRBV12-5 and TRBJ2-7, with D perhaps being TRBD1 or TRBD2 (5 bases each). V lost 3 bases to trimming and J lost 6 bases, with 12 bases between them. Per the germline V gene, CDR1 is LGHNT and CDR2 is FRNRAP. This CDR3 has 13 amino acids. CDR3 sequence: CASGLSGAPEQYF. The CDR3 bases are TGTGCTAGTGGTTTATCCGGGGCGCCCGAGCAGTACTTC. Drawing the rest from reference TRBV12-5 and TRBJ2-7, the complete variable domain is DARVTQTPRHKVTEMGQEVTMRCQPILGHNTVFWYRQTMMQGLELLAYFRNRAPLDDSGMPKDRFSAEMPDATLATLKIQPSEPRDSAVYFCASGLSGAPEQYFGPGTRLTVT.

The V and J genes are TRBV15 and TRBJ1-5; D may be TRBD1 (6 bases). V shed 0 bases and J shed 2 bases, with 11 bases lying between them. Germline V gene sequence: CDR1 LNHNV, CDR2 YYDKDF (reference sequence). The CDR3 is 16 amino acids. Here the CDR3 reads CATSRDPSGGNQPQHF. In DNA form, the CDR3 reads TGTGCCACCAGCAGAGATCCATCAGGGGGCAATCAGCCCCAGCATTTT.

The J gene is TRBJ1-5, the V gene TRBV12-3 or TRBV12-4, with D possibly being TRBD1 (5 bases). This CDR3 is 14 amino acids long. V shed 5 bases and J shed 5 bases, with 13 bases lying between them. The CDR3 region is CASSPQGSDQPQHF. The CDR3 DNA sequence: TGTGCCAGCAGTCCCCAGGGATCGGATCAGCCCCAGCATTTT.

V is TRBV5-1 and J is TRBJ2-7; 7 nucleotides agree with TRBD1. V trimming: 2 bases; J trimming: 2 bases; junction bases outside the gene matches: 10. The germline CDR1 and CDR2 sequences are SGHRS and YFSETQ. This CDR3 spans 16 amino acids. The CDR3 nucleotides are TGCGCCAGCAGCTTTGGCCCGACAGGGTGGGCCTACGAGCAGTACTTC. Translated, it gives CASSFGPTGWAYEQYF.